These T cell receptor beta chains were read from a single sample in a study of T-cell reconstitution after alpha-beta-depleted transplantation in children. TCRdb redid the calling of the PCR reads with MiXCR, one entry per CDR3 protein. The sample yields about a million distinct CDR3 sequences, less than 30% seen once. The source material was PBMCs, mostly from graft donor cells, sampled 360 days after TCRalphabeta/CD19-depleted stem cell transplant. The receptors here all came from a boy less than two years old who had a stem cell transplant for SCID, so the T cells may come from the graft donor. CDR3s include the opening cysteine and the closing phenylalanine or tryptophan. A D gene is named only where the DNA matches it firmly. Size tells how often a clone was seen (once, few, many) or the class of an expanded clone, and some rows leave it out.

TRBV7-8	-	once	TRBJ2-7	CASNPFGALDEQYF	TGTGCCAGCAACCCGTTTGGGGCTCTGGACGAGCAGTACTTC
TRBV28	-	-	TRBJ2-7	CASSPPQESAYEQYF	TGTGCCAGCAGTCCTCCGCAGGAATCCGCCTACGAGCAGTACTTC
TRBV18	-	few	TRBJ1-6	CASSPLVQGNSPLHF	TGTGCCAGCTCACCCCTTGTACAGGGTAATTCACCCCTCCACTTT
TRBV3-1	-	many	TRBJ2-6	CASSQAAGANVLTF	TGTGCCAGCAGCCAAGCAGCTGGGGCCAACGTCCTGACTTTC
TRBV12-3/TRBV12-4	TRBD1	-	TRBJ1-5	CASSLEGSAGGYQPQHF	TGTGCCAGCAGTTTAGAGGGTTCCGCAGGGGGCTATCAGCCCCAGCATTTT
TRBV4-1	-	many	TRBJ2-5	CASSQDRWETQYF	TGCGCCAGCAGCCAAGATCGATGGGAGACCCAGTACTTC
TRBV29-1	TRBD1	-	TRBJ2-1	CSAGQGIGNEQFF	TGCAGCGCCGGACAGGGGATAGGGAATGAGCAGTTCTTC
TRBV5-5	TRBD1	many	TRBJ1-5	CASSQGQGLGNQPQHF	TGTGCCAGCAGCCAAGGACAGGGTCTGGGCAATCAGCCCCAGCATTTT
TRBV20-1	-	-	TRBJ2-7	CSARDFSTGPSYEQYF	TGCAGTGCTAGAGATTTTTCGACGGGGCCGAGCTACGAGCAGTACTTC
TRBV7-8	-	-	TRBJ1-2	CASSPTRLYYGYTF	TGTGCCAGCAGCCCCACCCGGCTCTACTATGGCTACACCTTC
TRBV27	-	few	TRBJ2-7	CASSWGASGDEQYF	TGTGCCAGCAGCTGGGGGGCCTCAGGGGACGAGCAGTACTTC
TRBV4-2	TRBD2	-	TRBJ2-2	CASSDGTRILNGELFF	TGTGCCAGCAGCGACGGGACTAGGATCCTGAACGGGGAGCTGTTTTTT
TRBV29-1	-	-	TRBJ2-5	CSGRKDWQETQYF	TGCAGCGGCCGAAAGGACTGGCAAGAGACCCAGTACTTC
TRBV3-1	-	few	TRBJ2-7	CASSQRGADYEQYF	TGTGCCAGCAGCCAACGGGGCGCCGATTACGAGCAGTACTTC
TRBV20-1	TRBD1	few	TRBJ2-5	CSVPPGGQGETQYF	TGCAGTGTTCCACCTGGGGGACAGGGTGAGACCCAGTACTTC
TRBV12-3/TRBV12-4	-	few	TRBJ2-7	CASSGSGTYSYEQYF	TGTGCCAGCAGTGGATCCGGGACATACTCCTACGAGCAGTACTTC
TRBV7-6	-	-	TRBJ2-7	CASSFLARGLEQYF	TGTGCCAGCAGCTTCCTCGCGAGAGGGCTCGAGCAGTACTTC
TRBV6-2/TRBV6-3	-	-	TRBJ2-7	CASSPLDRTYSYEQYF	TGTGCCAGCAGCCCCCTCGACAGGACTTATTCCTACGAGCAGTACTTC
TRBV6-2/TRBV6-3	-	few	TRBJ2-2	CASSPIDGELFF	TGTGCCAGCAGCCCCATCGACGGGGAGCTGTTTTTT
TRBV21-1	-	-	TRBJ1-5	CASSKRLNQPQHF	TGTGCCAGCAGCAAAAGGTTAAATCAGCCCCAGCATTTT
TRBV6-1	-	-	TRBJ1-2	CASSRGIPEYGYTF	TGTGCCAGCAGCCGGGGTATTCCCGAGTATGGCTACACCTTC
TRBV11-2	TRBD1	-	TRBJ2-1	CASSTGGHEQFF	TGTGCCAGCAGCACAGGGGGCCATGAGCAGTTCTTC
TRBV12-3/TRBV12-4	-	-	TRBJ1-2	CASSPIGTPRAYGYTF	TGTGCCAGCAGTCCCATAGGGACACCCAGGGCCTATGGCTACACCTTC
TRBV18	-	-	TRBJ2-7	CASSPGMEGEQYF	TGTGCCAGCTCACCGGGGATGGAGGGCGAGCAGTACTTC
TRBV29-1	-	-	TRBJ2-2	CSVEQVGGELFF	TGCAGCGTTGAACAAGTTGGCGGGGAGCTGTTTTTT
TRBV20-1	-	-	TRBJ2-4	CSAREWGGGIQYF	TGCAGTGCTAGAGAGTGGGGGGGCGGCATTCAGTACTTC
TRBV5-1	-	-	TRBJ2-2	CASNRGSKNTGELFF	TGCGCCAGCAATCGGGGGAGTAAAAACACCGGGGAGCTGTTTTTT
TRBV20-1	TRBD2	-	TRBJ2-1	CSGLAAPYNEQFF	TGCAGTGGGCTAGCGGCCCCCTACAATGAGCAGTTCTTC
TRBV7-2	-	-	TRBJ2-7	CASSFTGLDYEQYF	TGTGCCAGCAGCTTTACGGGCCTAGACTACGAGCAGTACTTC
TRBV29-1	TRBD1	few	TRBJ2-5	CSVYRQGEETQYF	TGCAGCGTTTACCGACAGGGAGAAGAGACCCAGTACTTC
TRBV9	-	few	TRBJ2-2	CASSGGAGTGELFF	TGTGCCAGCAGCGGTGGGGCCGGCACCGGGGAGCTGTTTTTT
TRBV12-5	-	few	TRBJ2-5	CASGLGNGWDVKETQYF	TGTGCTAGTGGTTTGGGTAATGGCTGGGACGTGAAAGAGACCCAGTACTTC
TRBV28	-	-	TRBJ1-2	CASSSLPLRDGYTF	TGTGCCAGCAGTTCATTGCCTCTCAGGGATGGCTACACCTTC
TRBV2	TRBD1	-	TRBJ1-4	CASSPQGPNEKLFF	TGTGCCAGCAGTCCACAGGGGCCCAATGAAAAACTGTTTTTT
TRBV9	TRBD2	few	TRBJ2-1	CASSVQGLAGEQFF	TGTGCCAGCAGCGTTCAGGGACTAGCGGGGGAGCAGTTCTTC
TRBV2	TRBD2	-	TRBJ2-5	CASSDPTSGDQETQYF	TGTGCCAGCAGTGACCCGACTAGCGGGGACCAAGAGACCCAGTACTTC
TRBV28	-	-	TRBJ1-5	CASSIFGDGINQPQHF	TGTGCCAGCAGTATTTTCGGGGACGGCATCAATCAGCCCCAGCATTTT
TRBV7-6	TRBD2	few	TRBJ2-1	CASSSIAGMKLDEQFF	TGTGCCAGCAGCTCCATAGCGGGGATGAAACTCGATGAGCAGTTCTTC
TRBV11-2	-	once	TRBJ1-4	CASSFRGVTGPSTNEKLFF	TGTGCCAGCAGCTTTCGCGGAGTGACAGGTCCTTCGACTAATGAAAAACTGTTTTTT
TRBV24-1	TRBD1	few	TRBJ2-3	CATSDRGLTDTQYF	TGTGCCACCAGTGACAGGGGGCTGACAGATACGCAGTATTTT
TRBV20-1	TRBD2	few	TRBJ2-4	CSARDKGRDGRNIQYF	TGCAGTGCTAGAGATAAGGGGAGGGACGGTCGAAACATTCAGTACTTC
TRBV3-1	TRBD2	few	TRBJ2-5	CASSRSTSGGSETQYF	TGTGCCAGCAGCCGGTCGACTAGCGGGGGGTCAGAGACCCAGTACTTC
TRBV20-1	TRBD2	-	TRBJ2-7	CSARDPPRGVTYEQYF	TGCAGTGCTAGAGATCCCCCCCGGGGGGTTACCTACGAGCAGTACTTC
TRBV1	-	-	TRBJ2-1	CTSSQKVGGRGSHNEQFF	TGCACCAGCAGCCAAAAGGTCGGGGGACGGGGGTCTCACAATGAGCAGTTCTTC
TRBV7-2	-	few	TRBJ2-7	CASSLHAGSYEQYF	TGTGCCAGCAGCTTACATGCGGGGTCCTACGAGCAGTACTTC
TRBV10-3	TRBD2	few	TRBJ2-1	CAISESMRGAEKGQFF	TGTGCCATCAGTGAGTCGATGCGGGGGGCCGAGAAGGGGCAGTTCTTC